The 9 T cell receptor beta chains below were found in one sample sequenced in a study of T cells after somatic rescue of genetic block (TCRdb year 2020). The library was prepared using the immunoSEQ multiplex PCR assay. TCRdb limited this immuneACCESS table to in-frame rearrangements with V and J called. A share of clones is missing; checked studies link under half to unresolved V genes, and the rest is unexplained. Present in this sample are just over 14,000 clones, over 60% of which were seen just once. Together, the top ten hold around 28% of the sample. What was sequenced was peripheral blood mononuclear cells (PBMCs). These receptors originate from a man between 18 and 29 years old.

In nucleotides, the CDR3 is TGTGCCAGCAGCCAGAACAATGAGCAGTTCTTC. Its protein is CASSQNNEQFF. This rearrangement joins TRBV7-6 to TRBJ2-1; D gene uncertain. Deletions cut 5 bases from V and 5 bases from J, with 4 bases between. The CDR3 is made up of 11 amino acids. CDR1 SGHVS and CDR2 FNYEAQ come from the germline V gene.

CDR3 sequence: CASSKGRNTEAFF. As DNA, the CDR3 is TGTGCCAGCAGCAAAGGGAGGAACACTGAAGCTTTCTTT. This sequence joins TRBV21-1 and TRBJ1-1. TRBV21-1 is deemed a pseudogene. There are 13 residues in the CDR3.

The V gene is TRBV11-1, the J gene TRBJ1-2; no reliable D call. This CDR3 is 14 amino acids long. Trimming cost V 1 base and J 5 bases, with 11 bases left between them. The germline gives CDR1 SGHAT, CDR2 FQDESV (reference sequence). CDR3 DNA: TGTGCCAGCAGCTTAGGGGTGGGCGCGTATGGCTACACCTTC. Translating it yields CASSLGVGAYGYTF.

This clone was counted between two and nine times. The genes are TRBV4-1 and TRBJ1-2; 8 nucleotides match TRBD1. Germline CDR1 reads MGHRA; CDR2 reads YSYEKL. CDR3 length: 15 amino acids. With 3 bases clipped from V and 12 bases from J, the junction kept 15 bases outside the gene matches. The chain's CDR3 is CASSHIHRSGGADTF. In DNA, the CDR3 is TGCGCCAGCAGCCACATTCATAGGTCAGGGGGCGCGGACACCTTC.

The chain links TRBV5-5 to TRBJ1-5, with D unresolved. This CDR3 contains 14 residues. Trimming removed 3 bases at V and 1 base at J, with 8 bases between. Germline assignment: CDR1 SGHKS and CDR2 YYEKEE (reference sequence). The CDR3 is CASSSRVSNQPQHF. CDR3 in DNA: TGTGCCAGCAGCTCCCGGGTGAGCAATCAGCCCCAGCATTTT. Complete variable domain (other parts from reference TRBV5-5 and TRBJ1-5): DAGVTQSPTHLIKTRGQQVTLRCSPISGHKSVSWYQQVLGQGPQFIFQYYEKEERGRGNFPDRFSARQFPNYSSELNVNALLLGDSALYLCASSSRVSNQPQHFGDGTRLSIL.

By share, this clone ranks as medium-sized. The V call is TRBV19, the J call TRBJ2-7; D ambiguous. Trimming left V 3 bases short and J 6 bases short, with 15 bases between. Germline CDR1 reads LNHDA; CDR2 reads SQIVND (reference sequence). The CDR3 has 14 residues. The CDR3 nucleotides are TGTGCCAGTAGTATCGAGGTGACGGCACTCGAGCAGTACTTC. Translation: CASSIEVTALEQYF.

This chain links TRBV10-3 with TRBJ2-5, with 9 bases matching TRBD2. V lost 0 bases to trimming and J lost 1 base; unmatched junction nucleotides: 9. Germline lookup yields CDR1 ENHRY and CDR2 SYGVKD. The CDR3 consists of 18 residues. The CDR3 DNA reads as TGTGCCATCAGTGAGTCTTTTGTGATAGCGGGGGCCCAAGAGACCCAGTACTTC. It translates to CAISESFVIAGAQETQYF.

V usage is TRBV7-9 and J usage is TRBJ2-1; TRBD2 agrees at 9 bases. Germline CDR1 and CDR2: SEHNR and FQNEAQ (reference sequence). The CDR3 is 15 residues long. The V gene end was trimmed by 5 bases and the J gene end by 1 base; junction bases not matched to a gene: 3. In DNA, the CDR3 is TGTGCCAGCAGCCGCGGACTAGCGTCCTACAATGAGCAGTTCTTC. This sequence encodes CASSRGLASYNEQFF.

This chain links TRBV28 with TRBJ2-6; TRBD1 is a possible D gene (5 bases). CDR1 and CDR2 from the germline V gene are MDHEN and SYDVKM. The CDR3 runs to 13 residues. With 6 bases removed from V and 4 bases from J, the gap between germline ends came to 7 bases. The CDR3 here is CASRGPGANVLTF. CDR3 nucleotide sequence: TGTGCCAGCAGGGGGCCCGGGGCCAACGTCCTGACTTTC.